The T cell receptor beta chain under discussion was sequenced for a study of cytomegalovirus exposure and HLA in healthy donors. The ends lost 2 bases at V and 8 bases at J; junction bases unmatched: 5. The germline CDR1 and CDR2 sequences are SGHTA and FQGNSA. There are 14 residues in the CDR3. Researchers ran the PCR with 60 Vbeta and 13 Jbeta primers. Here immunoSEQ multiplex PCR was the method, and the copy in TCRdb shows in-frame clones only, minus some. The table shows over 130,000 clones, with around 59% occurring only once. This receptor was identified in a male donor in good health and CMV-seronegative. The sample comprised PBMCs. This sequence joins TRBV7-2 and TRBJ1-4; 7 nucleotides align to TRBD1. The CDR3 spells CASSLRQGDEKLFF. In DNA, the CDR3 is TGTGCCAGCAGCTTAAGGCAGGGGGACGAAAAACTGTTTTTT. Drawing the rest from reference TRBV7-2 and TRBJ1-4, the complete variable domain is GAGVSQSPSNKVTEKGKDVELRCDPISGHTALYWYRQSLGQGLEFLIYFQGNSAPDKSGLPSDRFSAERTGGSVSTLTIQRTQQEDSAVYLCASSLRQGDEKLFFGSGTQLSVL.